A single sample is the source of the 25 T cell receptor beta chains below, sequenced in a study of neurological immune-mediated disorders. Each CDR3 protein is one row after TCRdb ran MiXCR on the 5' RACE reads. The sample lists 25,000 or so distinct CDR3 sequences, about 13% occurring once. Regarding time point: technical triplicate 1. Sequenced material: CD4+ T cells from blood. All receptors derive from a female donor with HTLV-1-associated myelopathy (HAM/TSP).

This clonotype was counted at least ten times. The J gene is TRBJ2-5, the V gene TRBV5-1, with D unresolved. Trimming stripped 1 base from V and 4 bases from J, with 11 bases between. Germline V CDR1 and CDR2: SGHRS, YFSETQ. This CDR3 is 14 amino acids long. The CDR3 nucleotides are TGCGCCAGCAGCTTGTCGTCGCAGAGAGAGACCCAGTACTTC. The encoded protein is CASSLSSQRETQYF.

The V and J genes are TRBV6-2 or TRBV6-3 and TRBJ2-5, with unresolved D. From germline, CDR1 is MNHEY and CDR2 SVGEGT. This CDR3 comprises 11 residues. The V gene lost 7 bases and the J gene lost 7 bases, with 10 bases spanning the gap. The CDR3 reads CASTHQVTQYF. The CDR3, as DNA: TGTGCCAGCACCCACCAGGTGACCCAGTACTTC.

This clonotype was observed many times. The chain links TRBV6-5 to TRBJ2-7; 7 bases fit TRBD1. This CDR3 has 14 amino acids. Trimming took 5 bases from V and 2 from J; bases not matched to a gene: 6. Germline values: CDR1 MNHEY, CDR2 SVGAGI. CDR3 sequence (DNA): TGTGCCAGCAGTGCACCGGGACAGCCCTACGAGCAGTACTTC. Translation gives CASSAPGQPYEQYF.

This clonotype was found many times. The chain recombines TRBV7-8 with TRBJ2-7, with 8 bases identical to TRBD2. The CDR3 totals 15 residues. Trimming at V came to 4 bases and at J to 3 bases, leaving 8 bases not matched to a gene. Germline assignment: CDR1 SGHVS and CDR2 FQNEAQ. In nucleotides, the CDR3 is TGTGCCAGCAGCTACTTAGCGGGACTGAACTACGAGCAGTACTTC. Amino acid sequence: CASSYLAGLNYEQYF.

This clonotype came up many times. J is TRBJ2-3 and V is TRBV5-8, with D tentatively TRBD1 or TRBD2 (5 bases each). The CDR3 is 16 amino acids. V shed 0 bases and J shed 2 bases, with 13 bases lying between them. The germline V gene encodes CDR1 SGHTS and CDR2 YDEGEE. CDR3 coding DNA: TGTGCCAGCAGCTTGGCTCTTGGGACCAACACAGATACGCAGTATTTT. Residues: CASSLALGTNTDTQYF.

The rearrangement joins TRBV11-3 to TRBJ1-2; tentatively, D is TRBD1 (5 bases). V lost 0 bases and J 5 bases, leaving 16 bases between the germline ends. The CDR3 contains 16 residues. Germline V CDR1 and CDR2: SGHNT, YENEEA. CDR3 amino acids: CASSLEGRGGSYGYTF. The DNA of the CDR3 is TGTGCCAGCAGCTTAGAGGGCCGCGGGGGATCATATGGCTACACCTTC.

This clonotype was seen more than once but under ten times. V gene TRBV7-2 combines with J gene TRBJ2-5; 9 nucleotides line up with TRBD2. The V and J ends lost 0 bases and 7 bases, in that order; junction bases with no gene match: 6. CDR1 is SGHTA, CDR2 FQGNSA, per germline. CDR3 size: 15 residues. CDR3 in DNA: TGTGCCAGCAGCTTAGCTAGCGGGGGCCCAAGGACCCAGTACTTC. It specifies CASSLASGGPRTQYF.

This clonotype was detected many times. The V gene is TRBV4-2, the J gene TRBJ1-2; unclear D gene. Trimming cost V 0 bases and J 2 bases, with 10 bases left between them. The CDR3 loop spans 15 amino acids. The germline V gene encodes CDR1 LGHNA and CDR2 YNFKEQ. In DNA form, the CDR3 reads TGTGCCAGCAGCCAAGATTTGAGGCAGAACTATGGCTACACCTTC. Amino acids: CASSQDLRQNYGYTF.

This clonotype was picked up many times. The CDR3 region has the DNA TGTGCCAGCAGTAACACACAGGGGCTTGGGTATGGCTACACCTTC. Translation: CASSNTQGLGYGYTF. The chain has TRBV6-5 and TRBJ1-2; TRBD1 agrees at 7 bases. This CDR3 is built from 15 residues. Trimming cost V 5 bases and J 5 bases; bases outside gene matches: 11. Germline values: CDR1 MNHEY, CDR2 SVGAGI.

This clonotype was counted many times. Here the CDR3 DNA reads TGTGCCAGCAGTCCAGGGGGAGCCTATAATTCACCCCTCCACTTT. It is translated as CASSPGGAYNSPLHF. V usage is TRBV6-6 and J usage is TRBJ1-6; TRBD1 matches at 7 bases. Germline V gene data show CDR1 as MNHNY and CDR2 as SVGAGI (reference sequence). The CDR3 spans 15 residues. Germline trimming cut 5 bases from V and 2 bases from J; bases unmatched to any gene: 3.

This rearrangement joins TRBV5-1 to TRBJ2-1; D is ambiguous. CDR1 and CDR2 from the germline V gene are SGHRS and YFSETQ. CDR3 length: 13 amino acids. Trimming left V 2 bases short and J 10 bases short, with 13 bases between. CDR3 sequence (DNA): TGCGCCAGCAGCTTTACAGCAGCCTCAGAGCAGTTCTTC. It codes for CASSFTAASEQFF.

This clonotype was found many times. This chain connects TRBV20-1 to TRBJ2-1; no firm D call. The germline V and J ends were trimmed by 1 base and 2 bases, with 15 bases remaining between them. The CDR3 has 16 residues. Germline assignment: CDR1 DFQATT and CDR2 SNEGSKA (reference sequence). The CDR3 sequence: CSARGWVPGTYNEQFF. CDR3 sequence (DNA): TGCAGTGCTAGAGGGTGGGTGCCGGGTACCTACAATGAGCAGTTCTTC.

In its sample, this clonotype was seen many times. The genes are TRBV24-1 and TRBJ2-2; D is unclear. Germline V gene data show CDR1 as KGHDR and CDR2 as SFDVKD. CDR3 length equals 13 residues. V shed 1 base and J shed 5 bases, with 4 bases lying between them. CDR3 sequence reads: CATSDFLTGELFF. The CDR3 bases are TGTGCCACCAGTGATTTCCTTACCGGGGAGCTGTTTTTT.

Ten or more counts support this clonotype. The V gene is TRBV6-5, the J gene TRBJ1-2, with 9 nucleotides matching TRBD1. CDR1 and CDR2 from the germline V gene are MNHEY and SVGAGI. The trim removed 6 bases at V and 4 bases at J, leaving 3 bases unmatched. This CDR3 region has 13 residues. CDR3 coding DNA: TGTGCCAGCAGCCCGGACAGGGGCTATGGCTACACCTTC. Its protein is CASSPDRGYGYTF.

This clonotype was observed at least ten times. This chain connects TRBV20-1 to TRBJ2-7; D uncertain. The ends were cut back, 3 bases at V and 0 bases at J, with 9 bases in the middle. CDR1 DFQATT and CDR2 SNEGSKA come from the germline V gene (reference sequence). CDR3 length equals 13 residues. In DNA, the CDR3 is TGCAGTGCTAGCCCGGACGGCTCCTACGAGCAGTACTTC. This gives the protein CSASPDGSYEQYF.

This clonotype was recorded at least ten times. The chain links TRBV6-2 or TRBV6-3 to TRBJ2-2; the match to TRBD1 covers 8 bases. With V trimmed by 2 bases and J by 3 bases, 11 bases remained unmatched. Germline V CDR1 and CDR2: MNHEY, SVGEGT. The CDR3 consists of 18 residues. CDR3 sequence: CASSYPSDRVIDTGELFF. CDR3 sequence (DNA): TGTGCCAGCAGTTACCCATCGGACAGGGTAATCGACACCGGGGAGCTGTTTTTT.

This clonotype came up many times. The DNA of the CDR3 is TGTGCCAGCAGTTTACCAGGGTCGGACACTGAAGCTTTCTTT. Translating gives CASSLPGSDTEAFF. The chain couples TRBV28 to TRBJ1-1, with D perhaps TRBD1 (5 bases). This CDR3 is built from 14 residues. The germline V gene has CDR1 MDHEN and CDR2 SYDVKM. The ends were cut back, 2 bases at V and 3 bases at J, with 10 bases in the middle. The full variable domain, completed using reference TRBV28 and TRBJ1-1, is DVKVTQSSRYLVKRTGEKVFLECVQDMDHENMFWYRQDPGLGLRLIYFSYDVKMKEKGDIPEGYSVSREKKERFSLILESASTNQTSMYLCASSLPGSDTEAFFGQGTRLTVV.

By its share, this clonotype is medium-sized (0.01 to 0.1%). The chain combines TRBV15 with TRBJ2-7; 8 bases line up with TRBD1. The CDR3 contains 14 residues. V shed 3 bases and J 3 bases; nucleotides not matched to a gene: 4. Germline values: CDR1 LNHNV, CDR2 YYDKDF (reference sequence). The CDR3 DNA reads as TGTGCCACCAGCAGGACAGGGGCTTTCTACGAGCAGTACTTC. Translation gives CATSRTGAFYEQYF.

This clonotype was found many times. This chain joins TRBV3-1 and TRBJ2-1, with 7 bases identical to TRBD2. Germline CDR1 reads LGHDT; CDR2 reads YNNKEL (reference sequence). This CDR3 is 17 amino acids long. V shed 4 bases and J 2 bases; nucleotides not matched to a gene: 11. CDR3 sequence: CASSRTTAGVTYNEQFF. DNA for the CDR3: TGTGCCAGCAGCCGAACTACTGCGGGGGTCACCTACAATGAGCAGTTCTTC.

This clonotype has ten or more counts. The chain recombines TRBV4-3 with TRBJ2-1; unclear D gene. In germline, CDR1 is LGHNA, CDR2 YSLEER. V shed 1 base and J shed 5 bases, with 12 bases lying between them. The CDR3 runs 15 residues. The CDR3 DNA reads as TGCGCCAGCAGCCAAGGGTCCACGGCGCACAATGAGCAGTTCTTC. This gives the protein CASSQGSTAHNEQFF.

This chain links TRBV6-5 with TRBJ2-3; D not resolved. V was pared by 0 bases and J by 2 bases, with 6 bases between. CDR1 is MNHEY and CDR2 is SVGAGI in the germline V gene. This CDR3 region has 14 residues. CDR3 sequence reads: CASSYSGHTDTQYF. CDR3 DNA: TGTGCCAGCAGTTACTCAGGGCACACAGATACGCAGTATTTT.

The V and J genes are TRBV6-6 and TRBJ1-1; D remains unclear. The germline CDR1 and CDR2 sequences are MNHNY and SVGAGI (reference sequence). The V end was cut by 7 bases, the J end by 3 bases, with 15 bases between. This CDR3 comprises 14 residues. Written as DNA, the CDR3 is TGTGCCAGCATGGAGCAAGGGTCGTACACTGAAGCTTTCTTT. Translation gives CASMEQGSYTEAFF.

This clonotype was seen many times. V is TRBV18 and J is TRBJ2-2, with 7 bases fitting TRBD1. V trimming: 5 bases; J trimming: 4 bases; junction bases outside the gene matches: 7. The CDR3 loop spans 15 amino acids. Germline-derived CDR1 and CDR2 are KGHSH and LQKENI. CDR3 DNA: TGTGCCAGCTCATCACAGGGGCCTGGCACCGGGGAGCTGTTTTTT. Its translation is CASSSQGPGTGELFF.

This clonotype was counted many times. The chain carries TRBV11-2 and TRBJ1-3; D gene uncertain. Germline lookup yields CDR1 SGHAT and CDR2 FQNNGV. With 0 bases removed from V and 0 bases from J, the gap between germline ends came to 3 bases. The CDR3 covers 14 residues. Written as DNA, the CDR3 is TGTGCCAGCAGCTTAGACAACTCTGGAAACACCATATATTTT. As protein: CASSLDNSGNTIYF.

This clonotype was found many times. The chain joins TRBV23-1 to TRBJ2-7, with 9 bases matching TRBD2. TRBV23-1 is an ORF, and what it does is uncertain. This CDR3 contains 13 residues. The ends lost 9 bases at V and 8 bases at J; junction bases unmatched: 11. This chain's CDR3 is CARGLAHPSQQYF. In DNA form, the CDR3 reads TGCGCCAGGGGACTAGCACACCCCTCACAGCAGTACTTC.